Listed below are T cell receptor beta chains from one sample, sequenced in a study of blood T cells in healthy people across ages. TCRdb independently ran MiXCR on the 5' RACE reads; one entry per CDR3 protein. The sample lists about 1 million distinct CDR3 sequences; more than 35% were seen once. Input material: blood. Every receptor here comes from a woman aged 55-70 years in good health. Each CDR3 is given with its conserved first and last residue. A D gene is named only where the DNA matches it firmly. Expanded clones are given a class, and other clones once, few, many or no size at all.

CDR3 DNA	CDR3 protein	clone size	D gene	V gene	J gene
TGTGCCAGCAGCCCCAATGCGGGAGCAGGCAATGAGCAGTTCTTC	CASSPNAGAGNEQFF	few	TRBD2	TRBV9	TRBJ2-1
TGCAGTGCTAGAACGGGAGGGCCTAGAGAGACCCAGTACTTC	CSARTGGPRETQYF	few	TRBD2	TRBV20-1	TRBJ2-5
TGTGCCAGCCTCAGAGCAGACAACGCGGAGACCCAGTACTTC	CASLRADNAETQYF	NA	NA	TRBV2	TRBJ2-5
TGTGCCGGGATTATAAGGGGCCACGAGCAGTACTTC	CAGIIRGHEQYF	NA	NA	TRBV27	TRBJ2-7
TGCAGCGTTGAAGAGCTCCGGGGCTACGAGCAGTACTTC	CSVEELRGYEQYF	NA	NA	TRBV29-1	TRBJ2-7
TGCGCCAGCAGCCCCAGGGTTCCCGCTAACTATGGCTACACCTTC	CASSPRVPANYGYTF	NA	NA	TRBV5-1	TRBJ1-2
TGCAGTGCTAGAATTTTTGGGGGACGAGCGGCATCCAGTGAGCAGTTCTTC	CSARIFGGRAASSEQFF	NA	NA	TRBV20-1	TRBJ2-1
TGTGCCAGCAGCTTGTCAGCCGCAGATACGCAGTATTTT	CASSLSAADTQYF	few	NA	TRBV7-6	TRBJ2-3
TGCGCCAGCAGCCAACCCTCCAGGGGGGCTCGGGAAAAACTGTTTTTT	CASSQPSRGAREKLFF	NA	TRBD1	TRBV4-1	TRBJ1-4
TGTGCCAGCAGCGTAGTAGGGGGCGGTACAGATACGCAGTATTTT	CASSVVGGGTDTQYF	few	TRBD1	TRBV9	TRBJ2-3
TGTGCCAGCAGCCGGACTAGCGGGAGGTTGGACGAGCAGTACTTC	CASSRTSGRLDEQYF	few	TRBD2	TRBV14	TRBJ2-7
TGTGCCAGCAGTCCGGCTTACTATGGCTACACCTTC	CASSPAYYGYTF	NA	NA	TRBV28	TRBJ1-2
TGTGCCAGCAGTGTGGGCCCGACAGTTGAGCAGTTCTTC	CASSVGPTVEQFF	NA	NA	TRBV27	TRBJ2-1
TGTGCCAGCAGGATAGCGGGGACCTACAATGAGCAGTTCTTC	CASRIAGTYNEQFF	NA	TRBD2	TRBV27	TRBJ2-1
TGCGCCAGCAGCCAAGATTTTAACAGGGAGTTATACAATGAGCAGTTCTTC	CASSQDFNRELYNEQFF	few	NA	TRBV4-1	TRBJ2-1
TGCAGTGCTAGAGATCATAGGATGCCTTATGGCTACACCTTC	CSARDHRMPYGYTF	NA	NA	TRBV20-1	TRBJ1-2
TGTGCCAGCAGTTTACAGAGTGGAGGAGGATCTGGGGCCAACGTCCTGACTTTC	CASSLQSGGGSGANVLTF	NA	NA	TRBV7-2	TRBJ2-6
TGTGCCAGCAGCTCGGGGTGGGGCGAGCAGTACTTC	CASSSGWGEQYF	NA	NA	TRBV7-9	TRBJ2-7
TGCAGCGTTGACTCGGTTTTCAACTACGCGAACACGCTTCAAGAGACCCAGTACTTC	CSVDSVFNYANTLQETQYF	NA	NA	TRBV29-1	TRBJ2-5
TGCAGTGCTAGTAACGACAGGGGGTTTTACGAGCAGTACTTC	CSASNDRGFYEQYF	few	TRBD1	TRBV20-1	TRBJ2-7
TGCGCCAGCAGCCACCGGACAGGGGGCTTCGGCGAGCAGTACTTC	CASSHRTGGFGEQYF	NA	TRBD1	TRBV4-1	TRBJ2-7
TGTGCCAGCTCAGACCGGGGCGGGAGCACAGATACGCAGTATTTT	CASSDRGGSTDTQYF	once	NA	TRBV18	TRBJ2-3
TGTGCCAGCTCACCCACCAGGTTTGGGACAGGAGCGAATGAGCAGTTCTTC	CASSPTRFGTGANEQFF	NA	TRBD1	TRBV18	TRBJ2-1
TGCGCCAGCAGCACCGGACTAGCAGACTACAATGAGCAGTTCTTC	CASSTGLADYNEQFF	once	TRBD2	TRBV5-1	TRBJ2-1